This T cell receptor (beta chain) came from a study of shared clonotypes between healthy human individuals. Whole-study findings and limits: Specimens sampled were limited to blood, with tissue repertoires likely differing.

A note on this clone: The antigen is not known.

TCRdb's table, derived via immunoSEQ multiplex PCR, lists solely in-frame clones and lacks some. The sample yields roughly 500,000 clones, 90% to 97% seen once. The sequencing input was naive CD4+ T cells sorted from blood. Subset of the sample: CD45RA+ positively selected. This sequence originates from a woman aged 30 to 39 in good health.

The CDR3 DNA follows: TGTGCCAGCAGCCTCGCGGAGGGAATCTATGGCTACACCTTC. This encodes CASSLAEGIYGYTF. J is TRBJ1-2 and V is TRBV28, with D uncertain. From germline, CDR1 is MDHEN and CDR2 SYDVKM. Trimming shortened V by 6 bases and J by 4 bases, and 15 bases separated the two germline ends. This CDR3 has 14 residues.